Below, 4 T cell receptor beta chains from the same sample are listed, as sequenced in a study of CD8 T cells in ankylosing spondylitis. A single record per CDR3 protein comes from TCRdb applying MiXCR to the 5' RACE reads. The sample lists about 700,000 distinct CDR3 sequences; 19% were seen once. Study-level findings and limits: In ankylosing spondylitis blood, a motif of seven to nine highly homologous TCR beta variants appeared characteristic.

These receptors have no known antigen. Sequenced sample: blood, either unsorted or a sorted T cell fraction (not recorded which). Receptors were obtained from a male donor with ankylosing spondylitis.

CDR3 nucleotides: TGTGCCATCAGTGAGGGCTCTGAAGCTTTCTTT. It encodes CAISEGSEAFF. The chain links TRBV10-3 to TRBJ1-1; D is undetermined. Trimming stripped 2 bases from V and 6 bases from J, with 4 bases between. The CDR3 spans 11 residues. Germline V gene sequence: CDR1 ENHRY, CDR2 SYGVKD.

This clonotype was observed a handful of times. The rearrangement links TRBV5-1 to TRBJ1-2; D remains ambiguous. Germline CDR1 reads SGHRS; CDR2 reads YFSETQ. Between the trimmed V and J ends, which lost 5 bases and 4 bases, there was a span of 12 bases. The CDR3 is 13 residues long. The CDR3 DNA sequence: TGCGCCAGCAGAATCGAGAGTATCTATGGCTACACCTTC. It specifies CASRIESIYGYTF.

At least ten counts were recorded for this clonotype. The chain employs TRBV20-1 and TRBJ2-5, with D tentatively TRBD1 or TRBD2 (5 bases each). V dropped 0 bases and J dropped 7 bases, with 18 bases sitting between them. The CDR3 totals 15 residues. In germline, CDR1 is DFQATT, CDR2 SNEGSKA (reference sequence). The CDR3 spells CSARDLERGEGTQYF. As DNA, the CDR3 is TGCAGTGCTAGAGATCTCGAGAGGGGCGAGGGGACCCAGTACTTC.

This rearrangement joins TRBV6-1 to TRBJ2-3, with D possibly TRBD2 on 5 matching bases. The germline gives CDR1 MNHNS, CDR2 SASEGT. The CDR3 loop spans 15 amino acids. The ends were cut back, 9 bases at V and 1 base at J, with 17 bases in the middle. The CDR3 DNA is TGTGCCAGTACCGGGGAGAAGACCCGCACAGATACGCAGTATTTT. Protein product: CASTGEKTRTDTQYF.